The sequence of this TCR beta chain was determined in a study of monozygotic twins with inflammatory bowel disease. No sorting of T cells preceded isolation of total RNA from whole blood. The germline V gene encodes CDR1 SGHTA and CDR2 FQGNSA. The CDR3 extends over 12 amino acids. Points from the study as a whole: Some repertoire variability may stem from patients' differing immunosuppressive treatments. Concordance status among twins (concordant versus discordant) showed no link to repertoire similarity, possibly from limited power.

Two nested PCRs, run for approximately 16 and 9 cycles, were applied to TCRalpha and TCRbeta cDNA. TCRdb reanalyzed the 5' RACE reads, giving one entry per CDR3 protein sequence and no DNA. This sample's table has 150,000 to 200,000 distinct CDR3 sequences. A remark on this clonotype: Its matching antigen is unknown.

This sequence was found in a human donor with ulcerative colitis or Crohn's disease, or a healthy co-twin of an affected twin (not recorded which). The V gene is TRBV7-2, the J gene TRBJ2-7. Sequenced material: blood. CDR3 amino acids: CASSLDVYELYF.